Listed here are 9 T cell receptor beta chains from one sample, sequenced in a study of CD8 T cells in Susac syndrome. Random hexamers were used to reverse transcribe the RNA input (0.5 to 1 ug). TCRdb passed the immunoSEQ multiplex PCR reads through MiXCR, listing each CDR3 protein once. This repertoire shows roughly 200,000 distinct CDR3 sequences, 85% to 95% found once; its top ten account for 0.1%. What was sequenced was CD4+ T cells from PBMCs. These receptors all come from a human donor in good health.

This chain connects TRBV30 to TRBJ2-2; D gene uncertain. Germline V gene sequence: CDR1 GTSNPN, CDR2 SVGIG (reference sequence). CDR3 length: 12 amino acids. Between the trimmed V and J ends, which lost 4 bases and 6 bases, there was a span of 9 bases. CDR3 coding DNA: TGTGCCTGGATCAAAGGGCCCGGGGAGCTGTTTTTT. Translated, it gives CAWIKGPGELFF.

The V gene is TRBV5-1, the J gene TRBJ2-2; no definite D call. The CDR3 runs 15 residues. The V end lost 1 base, the J end lost 0 bases, and 7 bases lay between the germline ends. Germline V gene lookup returns CDR1 SGHRS and CDR2 YFSETQ. The CDR3 DNA sequence: TGCGCCAGCAGCTTGAGTACCACGAACACCGGGGAGCTGTTTTTT. Translating gives CASSLSTTNTGELFF. Looking up the rest from reference TRBV5-1 and TRBJ2-2 gives the full variable domain: KAGVTQTPRYLIKTRGQQVTLSCSPISGHRSVSWYQQTPGQGLQFLFEYFSETQRNKGNFPGRFSGRQFSNSRSEMNVSTLELGDSALYLCASSLSTTNTGELFFGEGSRLTVL.

This chain joins TRBV28 and TRBJ2-7; D remains unclear. The germline V gene has CDR1 MDHEN and CDR2 SYDVKM. CDR3 length equals 12 residues. The ends were cut back, 3 bases at V and 5 bases at J, with 8 bases in the middle. The CDR3: CASSFFWDEQYF. Here the CDR3 DNA reads TGTGCCAGCAGTTTTTTTTGGGACGAGCAGTACTTC.

V is TRBV7-2 and J is TRBJ2-1, with unresolved D. The CDR3 loop spans 13 amino acids. Germline V gene data show CDR1 as SGHTA and CDR2 as FQGNSA. V dropped 1 base and J dropped 6 bases, with 7 bases sitting between them. CDR3 nucleotides: TGTGCCAGCAGCTTAGAGGGCGTCAATGAGCAGTTCTTC. This gives the protein CASSLEGVNEQFF.

The chain joins TRBV5-1 to TRBJ1-4; tentative D call: TRBD1 (6 bases). This CDR3 comprises 15 residues. Germline V lookup: CDR1 SGHRS, CDR2 YFSETQ. Trimming removed 2 bases from V and 8 bases from J, with 16 bases in between. The CDR3 nucleotides read TGCGCCAGCAGCTTAAATACAGGGAAAGGCGAAAAACTGTTTTTT. Its translation is CASSLNTGKGEKLFF.

The chain couples TRBV30 to TRBJ1-2; 11 nucleotides match TRBD1. CDR1 is GTSNPN and CDR2 is SVGIG in the germline V gene (reference sequence). The CDR3 contains 16 residues. The trim removed 7 bases at V and 8 bases at J, leaving 18 bases unmatched. This CDR3 is CALLRTGGILEWGYTF. Here the CDR3 DNA reads TGTGCCTTACTTCGGACAGGGGGCATATTGGAGTGGGGCTACACCTTC. Full variable domain (missing parts from reference TRBV30 and TRBJ1-2): SQTIHQWPATLVQPVGSPLSLECTVEGTSNPNLYWYRQAAGRGLQLLFYSVGIGQISSEVPQNLSASRPQDRQFILSSKKLLLSDSGFYLCALLRTGGILEWGYTFGSGTRLTVV.

The genes are TRBV20-1 and TRBJ2-1, with TRBD2 identical over 9 bases. The CDR3 has 16 residues. Germline lookup yields CDR1 DFQATT and CDR2 SNEGSKA (reference sequence). Losses at the gene ends were 3 bases for V and 7 bases for J; bases not matched to a gene: 13. This chain's CDR3 is CSASGRTGTSINEQFF. The CDR3 DNA reads TGCAGTGCTAGCGGCAGAACCGGGACTAGCATAAATGAGCAGTTCTTC.

In DNA, the CDR3 is TGCAGCGTTGCGACCGGACAGGGATCCTACGAGCAGTACTTC. Its translation: CSVATGQGSYEQYF. The chain has TRBV29-1 and TRBJ2-7, with 8 positions matching TRBD1. The germline V gene has CDR1 SQVTM and CDR2 ANQGSEA. CDR3 size: 14 residues. V gave up 4 bases and J gave up 1 base; unmatched junction bases: 6.

This chain joins TRBV6-5 and TRBJ2-5; no reliable D call. The CDR3 is made up of 13 amino acids. Germline V lookup: CDR1 MNHEY, CDR2 SVGAGI. V was shortened by 5 bases and J by 5 bases, with 12 bases between the two germline ends. CDR3 in amino acids: CASSPGPEETQYF. CDR3 nucleotide sequence: TGTGCCAGCAGTCCAGGCCCGGAGGAGACCCAGTACTTC.